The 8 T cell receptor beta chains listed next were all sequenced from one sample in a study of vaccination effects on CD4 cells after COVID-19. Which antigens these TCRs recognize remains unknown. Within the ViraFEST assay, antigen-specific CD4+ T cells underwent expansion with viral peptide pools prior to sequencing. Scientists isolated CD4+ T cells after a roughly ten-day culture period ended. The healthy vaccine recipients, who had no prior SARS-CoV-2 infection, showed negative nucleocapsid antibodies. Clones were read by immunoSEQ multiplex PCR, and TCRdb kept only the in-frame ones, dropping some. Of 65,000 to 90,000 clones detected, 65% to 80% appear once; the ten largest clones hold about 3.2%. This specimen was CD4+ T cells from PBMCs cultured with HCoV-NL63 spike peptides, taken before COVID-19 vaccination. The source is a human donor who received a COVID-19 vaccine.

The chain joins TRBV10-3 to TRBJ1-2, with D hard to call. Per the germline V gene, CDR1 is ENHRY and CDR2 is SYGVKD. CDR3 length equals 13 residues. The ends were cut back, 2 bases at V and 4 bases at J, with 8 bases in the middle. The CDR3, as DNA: TGTGCCATCAGTGAGGGCAGGACCTATGGCTACACCTTC. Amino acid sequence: CAISEGRTYGYTF.

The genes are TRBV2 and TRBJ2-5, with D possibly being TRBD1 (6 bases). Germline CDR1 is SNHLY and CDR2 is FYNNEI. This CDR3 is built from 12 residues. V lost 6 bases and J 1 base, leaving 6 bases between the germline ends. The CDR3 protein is CASRQGQETQYF. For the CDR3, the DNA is TGTGCCAGCAGACAGGGCCAAGAGACCCAGTACTTC. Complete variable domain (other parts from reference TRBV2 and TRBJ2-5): EPEVTQTPSHQVTQMGQEVILRCVPISNHLYFYWYRQILGQKVEFLVSFYNNEISEKSEIFDDQFSVERPDGSNFTLKIRSTKLEDSAMYFCASRQGQETQYFGPGTRLLVL.

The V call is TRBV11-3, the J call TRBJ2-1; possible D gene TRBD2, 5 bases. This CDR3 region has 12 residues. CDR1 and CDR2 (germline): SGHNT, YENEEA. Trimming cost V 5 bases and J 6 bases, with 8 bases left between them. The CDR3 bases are TGTGCCAGCAGCCAACGGGGCAATGAGCAGTTCTTC. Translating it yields CASSQRGNEQFF.

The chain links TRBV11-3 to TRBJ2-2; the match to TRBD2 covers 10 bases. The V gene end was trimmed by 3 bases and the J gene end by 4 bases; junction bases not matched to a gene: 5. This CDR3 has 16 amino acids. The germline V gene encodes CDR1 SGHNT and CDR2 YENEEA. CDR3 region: CASSFLAGGGTGELFF. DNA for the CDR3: TGTGCCAGCAGCTTTTTAGCGGGGGGCGGCACCGGGGAGCTGTTTTTT.

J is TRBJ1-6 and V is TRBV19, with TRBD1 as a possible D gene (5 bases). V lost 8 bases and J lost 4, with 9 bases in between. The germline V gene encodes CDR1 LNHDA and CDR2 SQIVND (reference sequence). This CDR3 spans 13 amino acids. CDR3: CASQTVYNSPLHF. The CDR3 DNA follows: TGTGCCAGTCAGACAGTTTATAATTCACCCCTCCACTTT.

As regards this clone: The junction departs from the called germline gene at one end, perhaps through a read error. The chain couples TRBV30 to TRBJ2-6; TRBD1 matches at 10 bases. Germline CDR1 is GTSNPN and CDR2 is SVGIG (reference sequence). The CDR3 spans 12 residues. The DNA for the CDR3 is TGTGCCTGGAGCCCCCGACAGGGGGCTGTGTCTTTC. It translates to CAWSPRQGAVSF.

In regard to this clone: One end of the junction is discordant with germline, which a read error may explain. CDR3 bases: TGTGCCAGCTCACAGCGAGAAGGGGGTCCCATTTTT. Encoded protein: CASSQREGGPIF. The chain combines TRBV18 with TRBJ1-4; a weak D match, TRBD1 (6 bases). Germline CDR1 reads KGHSH; CDR2 reads LQKENI. The CDR3 contains 12 residues.

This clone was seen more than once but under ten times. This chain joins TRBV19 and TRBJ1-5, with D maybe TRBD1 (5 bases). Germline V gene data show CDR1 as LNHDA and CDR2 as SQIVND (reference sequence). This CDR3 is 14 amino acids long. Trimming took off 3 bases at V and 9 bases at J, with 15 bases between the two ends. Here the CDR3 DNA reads TGTGCCAGTAGTATCGATCAGGGAAATTGGCCCCAGCATTTT. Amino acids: CASSIDQGNWPQHF.